The 30 T cell receptor beta chains in this list originate from one sample, sequenced in a study of regulatory T cells in long-lasting Graves disease. Sample time point: newly diagnosed GD, antithyroid drugs for less than 3 months. The TCR library was made from RNA extracted from PBMCs. TCR beta libraries were built with iRepertoire HTBI primers and Arm-PCR of CDR3 regions. TCRdb redid the calling of the multiplex PCR reads with MiXCR, one entry per CDR3 protein. This sample yields roughly 510,000 distinct CDR3 sequences, of which more than 15% are seen a single time; approximately 12% belongs to the top ten. These data were also reused for a study on T cells in Graves' hyperthyroidism and ophthalmopathy.

Sequencing used peripheral blood mononuclear cells (PBMCs), obtained at new diagnosis, from a patient treated with antithyroid drugs. The receptors here all came from a man aged 18 to 29 with Graves disease.

This clonotype has at least ten counts. The genes are TRBV6-9 and TRBJ2-2; D may be TRBD2 (5 bases). The CDR3 consists of 17 residues. Germline loops: CDR1 MNHGY, CDR2 SVAAGI. Trimming removed 3 bases at V and 3 bases at J, with 17 bases between. CDR3 bases: TGTGCCAGCAGTTACGGACGGAGGCAGAAAGACACCGGGGAGCTGTTTTTT. As protein: CASSYGRRQKDTGELFF.

Ten or more counts support this clonotype. The gene calls are TRBV2 and TRBJ2-7; 9 bases fit TRBD2. This CDR3 is 14 amino acids long. Germline-derived CDR1 and CDR2 are SNHLY and FYNNEI. Trimming took 4 bases from V and 3 from J; bases not matched to a gene: 4. The CDR3 coding sequence is TGTGCCAGCAGTGGCGGGAGGGATCACTACGAGCAGTACTTC. This sequence encodes CASSGGRDHYEQYF.

The V call is TRBV14, the J call TRBJ1-1, with D possibly TRBD1 on 5 matching bases. The CDR3 is 16 residues long. V was clipped by 3 bases and J by 2 bases, with 16 bases between them. Germline V gene lookup returns CDR1 SGHDN and CDR2 FVKESK. Written as DNA, the CDR3 is TGTGCCAGCAGCCAGGGGGTCGGAGTACTCAACACTGAAGCTTTCTTT. Translated: CASSQGVGVLNTEAFF. The variable domain in full, with the rest retrieved from reference TRBV14 and TRBJ1-1, is EAGVTQFPSHSVIEKGQTVTLRCDPISGHDNLYWYRRVMGKEIKFLLHFVKESKQDESGMPNNRFLAERTGGTYSTLKVQPAELEDSGVYFCASSQGVGVLNTEAFFGQGTRLTVV.

This clonotype was counted a few times. The rearrangement uses TRBV5-1 and TRBJ2-7; 8 bases line up with TRBD1. The CDR3 is 14 amino acids. Germline V lookup: CDR1 SGHRS, CDR2 YFSETQ. Losses at the gene ends were 4 bases for V and 7 bases for J; bases not matched to a gene: 10. CDR3 region: CASSDPQGAQEQYF. The CDR3, as DNA: TGCGCCAGCAGCGACCCCCAGGGGGCTCAAGAGCAGTACTTC.

A word on this clonotype: A much more abundant neighbour one base away suggests this may be a read error. V usage is TRBV12-3 or TRBV12-4 and J usage is TRBJ2-7; tentative D call: TRBD2 (7 bases). There are 15 residues in the CDR3. The CDR3 nucleotides read TGTGCCGGCAGTTTATCGCGGGGGCTTAGGTACGAGCAGTACTTC. Translating it yields CAGSLSRGLRYEQYF.

At least ten counts were recorded for this clonotype. The chain combines TRBV7-8 with TRBJ2-3; no clear D gene. This CDR3 has 16 amino acids. Germline CDR1 and CDR2: SGHVS and FQNEAQ. V gave up 5 bases and J gave up 2 bases, with 17 bases separating them. The CDR3: CASSHDKGKTTDTQYF. The CDR3 DNA reads as TGTGCCAGCAGCCACGACAAGGGCAAGACCACAGATACGCAGTATTTT. Based on the CDR3 plus reference TRBV7-8 and TRBJ2-3, the full variable domain is GAGVSQSPRYKVAKRGQDVALRCDPISGHVSLFWYQQALGQGPEFLTYFQNEAQLDKSGLPSDRFFAERPEGSVSTLKIQRTQQEDSAVYLCASSHDKGKTTDTQYFGPGTRLTVL.

This clonotype was counted between two and nine times. The chain employs TRBV12-3 or TRBV12-4 and TRBJ2-3; D not certain. V shed 1 base and J shed 0 bases, with 11 bases lying between them. CDR3 size: 16 residues. The CDR3 DNA reads TGTGCCAGCAGTTTAGGTTCCAGGAGTAGCACAGATACGCAGTATTTT. Amino acid sequence: CASSLGSRSSTDTQYF.

This clonotype was found a few times. The chain combines TRBV29-1 with TRBJ2-1, with TRBD2 matching 13 bases. CDR1 and CDR2 (germline): SQVTM, ANQGSEA. Trimming took 3 bases from V and 6 from J; bases not matched to a gene: 8. The CDR3 has 16 amino acids. CDR3 nucleotide sequence: TGCAGCGTTGATTCTGGGACTAGCGGGAACGTCAATGAGCAGTTCTTC. Translating it yields CSVDSGTSGNVNEQFF.

This clonotype was recorded at least ten times. J is TRBJ2-5 and V is TRBV27; 10 bases are shared with TRBD2. In germline, CDR1 is MNHEY, CDR2 SMNVEV (reference sequence). The CDR3 has 16 amino acids. J was trimmed by 1 base and V by 7 bases; bases with no gene match: 9. The CDR3 sequence is CASKGLAGGLQETQYF. The CDR3 region has the DNA TGTGCCAGCAAAGGATTAGCGGGAGGCCTCCAAGAGACCCAGTACTTC.

This chain links TRBV11-2 with TRBJ2-1; 7 bases agree with TRBD2. CDR3 length equals 16 residues. Germline values: CDR1 SGHAT, CDR2 FQNNGV. The trim removed 3 bases at V and 0 bases at J, leaving 5 bases unmatched. The CDR3 DNA follows: TGTGCCAGCAGCTTGATGCTAGCGGCCTCCTACAATGAGCAGTTCTTC. Amino acids: CASSLMLAASYNEQFF.

In its sample, this clonotype was seen a few times. The chain recombines TRBV30 with TRBJ1-6; 11 bases match TRBD1. CDR1 is GTSNPN, CDR2 SVGIG, per germline (reference sequence). CDR3 length: 13 residues. V lost 4 bases and J lost 10; bases outside the gene matches: 3. CDR3 DNA: TGTGCCTGGAACGGACAGGGGGCATCACCCCTCCACTTT. Its translation is CAWNGQGASPLHF. Looking up the rest from reference TRBV30 and TRBJ1-6 gives the full variable domain: SQTIHQWPATLVQPVGSPLSLECTVEGTSNPNLYWYRQAAGRGLQLLFYSVGIGQISSEVPQNLSASRPQDRQFILSSKKLLLSDSGFYLCAWNGQGASPLHFGNGTRLTVT.

Worth noting for this clonotype: Given a much more abundant clone one base away, this may be a read error. The chain is built from TRBV20-1 and TRBJ1-5, with unresolved D. The CDR3 contains 14 residues. The germline CDR1 and CDR2 sequences are DFQATT and SNEGSKA (reference sequence). The CDR3 protein is CSASYGHLNRPQHF. The CDR3 DNA sequence: TGCAGTGCTAGCTACGGCCACCTCAATCGGCCCCAGCATTTT.

As concerns this clonotype: A much larger clone sits a single nucleotide away, making a read error possible. It is likely a read error, because the conserved phenylalanine at the end of the CDR3 is missing. CDR3 sequence: CATSRDDGTSDVPGELFS. DNA of the CDR3: TGTGCCACCAGCAGAGATGACGGGACCTCCGACGTTCCCGGGGAGCTGTTTTCT. This chain uses TRBV15 with TRBJ2-2; D could derive from TRBD1 or TRBD2 (5 bases each). The V and J ends lost 0 bases and 6 bases respectively, with 20 bases between them. The CDR3 runs to 18 residues. Germline CDR1 is LNHNV and CDR2 is YYDKDF (reference sequence).

This clonotype came up once. The genes are TRBV28 and TRBJ2-7; weak D call: TRBD2 (5 bases). Trimming took 2 bases from V and 2 from J, leaving 10 bases between them. Per the germline V gene, CDR1 is MDHEN and CDR2 is SYDVKM. This CDR3 is 14 amino acids long. The CDR3 coding sequence is TGTGCCAGCAGTTTAGGGAGATTAACCTACGAGCAGTACTTC. It yields the protein CASSLGRLTYEQYF.

At least ten counts were recorded for this clonotype. The rearrangement uses TRBV18 and TRBJ2-3; TRBD2 agrees at 7 bases. CDR1 is KGHSH, CDR2 LQKENI, per germline. V lost 2 bases and J lost 1; bases outside the gene matches: 3. CDR3 length equals 15 residues. DNA of the CDR3: TGTGCCAGCTCACCAGGACGGGAGGGCACAGATACGCAGTATTTT. Protein: CASSPGREGTDTQYF.

This clonotype was counted ten times or more. The chain is built from TRBV11-2 and TRBJ2-1; D ambiguous. Trimming cost V 3 bases and J 5 bases, with 14 bases left between them. Per the germline V gene, CDR1 is SGHAT and CDR2 is FQNNGV. This CDR3 has 15 amino acids. The CDR3 nucleotides are TGTGCCAGCAGCTTTCGCAGGCAACGCGACAATGAGCAGTTCTTC. Translation gives CASSFRRQRDNEQFF.

The table lists this clonotype with a few counts. V usage is TRBV4-1 and J usage is TRBJ1-4; D ambiguous. Germline V CDR1 and CDR2: MGHRA, YSYEKL. Trimming pared 0 bases from V and 11 bases from J, leaving 16 bases between. The CDR3 consists of 15 residues. The CDR3 coding sequence is TGCGCCAGCAGCCAAGATAGTTGGGCAGGCGGGAAACTGTTTTTT. Encoded protein: CASSQDSWAGGKLFF.

V is TRBV6-1 and J is TRBJ2-1; 8 nucleotides agree with TRBD1. The V gene end was trimmed by 7 bases and the J gene end by 10 bases; junction bases not matched to a gene: 15. The CDR3 length is 15 residues. Germline values: CDR1 MNHNS, CDR2 SASEGT. CDR3 in amino acids: CASTRAQGALEEQFF. CDR3 nucleotides: TGTGCCAGCACTCGCGCGCAGGGGGCTCTGGAGGAGCAGTTCTTC.

The table lists this clonotype with a few counts. V is TRBV20-1 and J is TRBJ2-1; 9 positions agree with TRBD1. The CDR3 has 16 residues. The J segment lost 7 bases and the V segment lost 3 bases, leaving 13 bases of the junction unmatched. The germline V gene encodes CDR1 DFQATT and CDR2 SNEGSKA (reference sequence). DNA for the CDR3: TGCAGTGCTAGGGAGTCTGGGACAGGGCCGGTAAATGAGCAGTTCTTC. Protein: CSARESGTGPVNEQFF.

V gene TRBV7-9 combines with J gene TRBJ2-5, with D perhaps given as TRBD1 or TRBD2 (7 bases each). The ends were cut back, 5 bases at V and 4 bases at J, with 20 bases in the middle. This CDR3 comprises 16 residues. Germline CDR1 and CDR2: SEHNR and FQNEAQ (reference sequence). The CDR3 spells CASSPAVGRGGETQYF. In DNA form, the CDR3 reads TGTGCCAGCAGCCCAGCGGTCGGCAGGGGGGGAGAGACCCAGTACTTC.

This clonotype was seen at least ten times. The chain links TRBV5-1 to TRBJ2-1; 8 nucleotides match TRBD2. Looked up from germline, CDR1 is SGHRS and CDR2 is YFSETQ. V lost 4 bases and J lost 9; bases outside the gene matches: 15. The CDR3 covers 16 residues. DNA of the CDR3: TGCGCCAGCAGCGCACCCCCCCCGGGACTAGGGGTTGAGCAGTTCTTC. It yields the protein CASSAPPPGLGVEQFF.

This clonotype was seen only once. The rearrangement links TRBV5-1 to TRBJ1-6; weak D call: TRBD1 (5 bases). Germline CDR1 reads SGHRS; CDR2 reads YFSETQ. The CDR3 is 13 amino acids. The V end lost 4 bases, the J end lost 7 bases, and 9 bases lay between the germline ends. In DNA form, the CDR3 reads TGCGCCAGCAGCGACAGAACCAATTCACCCCTCCACTTT. Its protein is CASSDRTNSPLHF.

This clonotype was seen many times. This chain uses TRBV3-1 with TRBJ2-7; 11 bases fit TRBD2. This CDR3 is built from 16 residues. V was clipped by 0 bases and J by 5 bases; unmatched bases: 6. Per the germline V gene, CDR1 is LGHDT and CDR2 is YNNKEL (reference sequence). CDR3 sequence (DNA): TGTGCCAGCAGCCAAGAGTCCCTAGCGGGAGGCCACGAGCAGTACTTC. This gives the protein CASSQESLAGGHEQYF.

This clonotype was seen at least ten times. The genes are TRBV2 and TRBJ2-3; D not resolved. Germline V gene lookup returns CDR1 SNHLY and CDR2 FYNNEI. CDR3 length equals 14 residues. The V end was cut by 0 bases, the J end by 2 bases, with 6 bases between. CDR3 in DNA: TGTGCCAGCAGTGAAGCGGGGTCCACAGATACGCAGTATTTT. Protein product: CASSEAGSTDTQYF.

This clonotype was seen many times. J is TRBJ2-3 and V is TRBV11-3, with D hard to call. Trimming removed 3 bases at V and 4 bases at J, with 5 bases between. Germline V CDR1 and CDR2: SGHNT, YENEEA. CDR3 length: 12 amino acids. The CDR3 reads CASSFMADTQYF. CDR3 bases: TGTGCCAGCAGCTTTATGGCAGATACGCAGTATTTT.

This clonotype was counted ten times or more. The chain combines TRBV12-3 or TRBV12-4 with TRBJ2-3; no firm D call. V lost 4 bases to trimming and J lost 1 base, with 6 bases between them. CDR3 length equals 13 residues. The CDR3 DNA follows: TGTGCCAGCAGTTACGGTCGCACAGATACGCAGTATTTT. As protein: CASSYGRTDTQYF.

Note on this clonotype: A much larger clone differs from this one at a single base, so this may be a read error. The genes are TRBV5-1 and TRBJ2-1; 7 bases fit TRBD1. In germline, CDR1 is SGHRS, CDR2 YFSETQ. The CDR3 is 14 residues long. With 4 bases clipped from V and 9 bases from J, the junction kept 10 bases outside the gene matches. The CDR3 spells CASSAPRQGSEQFF. CDR3 coding DNA: TGCGCCAGCAGCGCGCCAAGACAGGGCTCTGAGCAGTTCTTC.

This clonotype came up many times. V and J are TRBV5-1 and TRBJ1-1; D gene ambiguous. V dropped 0 bases and J dropped 0 bases, with 6 bases sitting between them. The CDR3 loop spans 14 amino acids. CDR1 is SGHRS and CDR2 is YFSETQ in the germline V gene. The CDR3 region has the DNA TGCGCCAGCAGCTTGGTGTCGGTGAACACTGAAGCTTTCTTT. Translating gives CASSLVSVNTEAFF.

The rearrangement joins TRBV18 to TRBJ1-1; D gene unclear. CDR1 is KGHSH, CDR2 LQKENI, per germline. The CDR3 runs 12 residues. The germline V and J ends were trimmed by 2 bases and 10 bases, with 11 bases remaining between them. The CDR3 DNA sequence: TGTGCCAGCTCACCAGATGAAATAGGAGCTTTCTTT. This codes for CASSPDEIGAFF.

This clonotype was seen more than once but under ten times. The chain employs TRBV6-2 or TRBV6-3 and TRBJ2-7; perhaps TRBD2 as D (5 bases). Trimming took off 6 bases at V and 5 bases at J, with 17 bases between the two ends. Germline V lookup: CDR1 MNHEY, CDR2 SVGEGT. The CDR3 has 14 residues. CDR3 bases: TGTGCCAGCAGGCCTAAGAGGGTCATGGACGAGCAGTACTTC. Its translation is CASRPKRVMDEQYF.